What follows are 5 T cell receptor beta chains derived from one specimen sequenced in a study of human T cells and chemical hapten exposure. Time point noted: patch test 2, 6 weeks after DPC sensitization. Noted treatment: therapeutic diphenylcyclopropenone sensitization with weekly scalp DPC. TCRdb analysed the RACE reads with MiXCR anew, one entry per CDR3 protein. Of some 350,000 distinct CDR3 sequences in the sample, about 6% were seen once. Source: whole blood, taken in connection with sensitization to the hapten diphenylcyclopropenone (DPC). These receptors originate from a woman between 18 and 29 years old with alopecia areata. Some clones in this sample may be carry-over from other donors' samples.

This clonotype was found a few times. The chain couples TRBV6-5 to TRBJ1-1; D is undetermined. The germline V gene encodes CDR1 MNHEY and CDR2 SVGAGI. This CDR3 spans 12 amino acids. Trimming took 4 bases from V and 4 from J, leaving 7 bases between them. In DNA, the CDR3 is TGTGCCAGCAGTTCACGCACCACTGAAGCTTTCTTT. Protein: CASSSRTTEAFF.

This clonotype was counted ten times or more. The chain uses TRBV6-5 and TRBJ1-4; D gene uncertain. Per germline, CDR1 MNHEY and CDR2 SVGAGI. Trimming stripped 0 bases from V and 7 bases from J, with 9 bases between. The CDR3 is 14 amino acids. This CDR3 is CASSYSKWGEKLFF. The CDR3 DNA follows: TGTGCCAGCAGTTACTCGAAATGGGGTGAAAAACTGTTTTTT.

The chain links TRBV11-2 to TRBJ1-4, with a possible D match to TRBD1 (6 bases). CDR1 is SGHAT and CDR2 is FQNNGV in the germline V gene. The CDR3 contains 12 residues. Trimming took 4 bases from V and 10 from J, leaving 10 bases between them. For the CDR3, the DNA is TGTGCCAGCAGCTACAGGGAAGGAAAACTGTTTTTT. It encodes CASSYREGKLFF.

V and J are TRBV5-8 and TRBJ2-2, with a possible D match to TRBD2 (6 bases). V was clipped by 1 base and J by 0 bases, with 10 bases between them. The germline gives CDR1 SGHTS, CDR2 YDEGEE. The CDR3 contains 16 residues. The CDR3 sequence is CASSLRGYSNTGELFF. The CDR3, as DNA: TGTGCCAGCAGCTTGCGGGGGTATTCGAACACCGGGGAGCTGTTTTTT.

This clonotype came up a few times. V gene TRBV7-8 combines with J gene TRBJ1-5, with D perhaps matching TRBD1 (6 bases). CDR1 is SGHVS, CDR2 FQNEAQ, per germline. V gave up 6 bases and J gave up 5 bases, with 14 bases separating them. There are 14 residues in the CDR3. CDR3 in DNA: TGTGCCAGCAGAGGGGGACGAGGGGATCAGCCCCAGCATTTT. Translation: CASRGGRGDQPQHF.